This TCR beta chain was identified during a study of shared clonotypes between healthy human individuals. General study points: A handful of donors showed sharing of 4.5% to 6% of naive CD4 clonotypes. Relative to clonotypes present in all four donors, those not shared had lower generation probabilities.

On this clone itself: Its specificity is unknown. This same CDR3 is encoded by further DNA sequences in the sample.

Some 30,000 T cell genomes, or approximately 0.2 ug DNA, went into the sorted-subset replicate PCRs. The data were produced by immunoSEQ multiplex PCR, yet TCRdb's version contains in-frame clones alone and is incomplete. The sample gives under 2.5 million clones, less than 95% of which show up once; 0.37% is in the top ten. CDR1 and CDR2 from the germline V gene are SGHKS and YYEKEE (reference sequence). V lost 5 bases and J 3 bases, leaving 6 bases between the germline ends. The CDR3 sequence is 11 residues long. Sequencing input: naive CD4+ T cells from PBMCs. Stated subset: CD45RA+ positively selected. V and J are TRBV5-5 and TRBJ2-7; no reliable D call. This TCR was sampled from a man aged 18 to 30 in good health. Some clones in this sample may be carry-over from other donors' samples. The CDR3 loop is CASSLNYEQYF. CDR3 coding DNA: TGTGCCAGCAGTCTCAACTACGAGCAGTACTTC.